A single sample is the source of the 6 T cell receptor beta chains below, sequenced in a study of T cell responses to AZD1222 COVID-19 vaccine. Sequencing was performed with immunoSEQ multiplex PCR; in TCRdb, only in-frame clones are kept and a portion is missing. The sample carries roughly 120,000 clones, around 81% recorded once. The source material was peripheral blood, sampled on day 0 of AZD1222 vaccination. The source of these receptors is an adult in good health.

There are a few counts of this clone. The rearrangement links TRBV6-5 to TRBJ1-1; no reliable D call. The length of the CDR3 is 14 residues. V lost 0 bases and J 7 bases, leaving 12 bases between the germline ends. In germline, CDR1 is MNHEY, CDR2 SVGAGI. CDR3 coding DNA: TGTGCCAGCAGTTACTCGGGCCGACCCTTTGAAGCTTTCTTT. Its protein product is CASSYSGRPFEAFF.

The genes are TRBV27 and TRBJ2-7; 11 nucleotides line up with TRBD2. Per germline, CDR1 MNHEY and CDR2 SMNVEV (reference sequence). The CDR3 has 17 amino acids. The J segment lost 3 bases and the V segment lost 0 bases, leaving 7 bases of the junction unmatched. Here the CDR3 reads CASSLSGTSGRIYEQYF. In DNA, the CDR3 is TGTGCCAGCAGTTTATCGGGTACTAGCGGGAGAATCTACGAGCAGTACTTC.

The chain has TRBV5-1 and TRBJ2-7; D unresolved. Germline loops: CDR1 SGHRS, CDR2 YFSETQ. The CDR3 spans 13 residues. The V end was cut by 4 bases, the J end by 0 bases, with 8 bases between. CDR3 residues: CASSAGPSYEQYF. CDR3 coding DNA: TGCGCCAGCAGCGCTGGGCCCTCCTACGAGCAGTACTTC.

The CDR3: CASRGSGGSYDTQYF. The DNA for the CDR3 is TGTGCCAGCAGAGGTAGCGGGGGCTCCTACGATACGCAGTATTTT. This chain joins TRBV28 and TRBJ2-3, with 9 bases matching TRBD2. Germline CDR1 reads MDHEN; CDR2 reads SYDVKM. This CDR3 is built from 15 residues. With 6 bases clipped from V and 6 bases from J, the junction kept 10 bases outside the gene matches.

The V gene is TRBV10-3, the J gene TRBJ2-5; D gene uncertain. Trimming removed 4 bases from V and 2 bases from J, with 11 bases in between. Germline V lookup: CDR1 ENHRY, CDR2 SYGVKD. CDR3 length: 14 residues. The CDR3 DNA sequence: TGTGCCATCAGTGTGTCGGGCTTACAAGAGACCCAGTACTTC. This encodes CAISVSGLQETQYF.

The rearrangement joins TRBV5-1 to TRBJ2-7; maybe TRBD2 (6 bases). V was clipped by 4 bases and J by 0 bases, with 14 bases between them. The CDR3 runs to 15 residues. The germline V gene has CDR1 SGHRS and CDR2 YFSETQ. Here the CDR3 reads CASSSTGLLSYEQYF. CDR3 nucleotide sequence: TGCGCCAGCAGCAGTACGGGACTCCTCTCCTACGAGCAGTACTTC. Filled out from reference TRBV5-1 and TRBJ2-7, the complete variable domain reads KAGVTQTPRYLIKTRGQQVTLSCSPISGHRSVSWYQQTPGQGLQFLFEYFSETQRNKGNFPGRFSGRQFSNSRSEMNVSTLELGDSALYLCASSSTGLLSYEQYFGPGTRLTVT.